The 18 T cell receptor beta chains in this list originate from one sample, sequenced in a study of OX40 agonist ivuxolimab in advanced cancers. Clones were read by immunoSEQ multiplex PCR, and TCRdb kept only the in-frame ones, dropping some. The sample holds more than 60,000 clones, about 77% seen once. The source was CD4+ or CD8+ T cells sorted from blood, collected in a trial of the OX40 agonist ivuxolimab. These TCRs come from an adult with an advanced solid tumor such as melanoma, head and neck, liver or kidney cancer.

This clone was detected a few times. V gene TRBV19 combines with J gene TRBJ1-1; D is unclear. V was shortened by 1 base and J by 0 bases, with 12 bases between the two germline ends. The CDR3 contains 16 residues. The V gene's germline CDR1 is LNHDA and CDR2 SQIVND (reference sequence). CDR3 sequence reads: CASSIGLGQVNTEAFF. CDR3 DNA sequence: TGTGCCAGTAGTATAGGCCTTGGGCAGGTGAACACTGAAGCTTTCTTT. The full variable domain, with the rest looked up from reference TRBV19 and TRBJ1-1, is DGGITQSPKYLFRKEGQNVTLSCEQNLNHDAMYWYRQDPGQGLRLIYYSQIVNDFQKGDIAEGYSVSREKKESFPLTVTSAQKNPTAFYLCASSIGLGQVNTEAFFGQGTRLTVV.

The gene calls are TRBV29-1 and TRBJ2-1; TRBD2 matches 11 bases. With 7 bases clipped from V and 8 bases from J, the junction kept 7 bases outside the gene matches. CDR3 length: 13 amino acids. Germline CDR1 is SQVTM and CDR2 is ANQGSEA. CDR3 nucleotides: TGCAGCGCCGGACTAGCGGGTGTCTATGAGCAGTTCTTC. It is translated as CSAGLAGVYEQFF.

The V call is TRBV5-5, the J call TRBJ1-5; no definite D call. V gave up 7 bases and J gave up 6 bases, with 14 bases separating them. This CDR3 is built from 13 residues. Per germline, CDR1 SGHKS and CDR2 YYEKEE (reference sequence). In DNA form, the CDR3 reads TGTGCCAGCCCCAACCCCGGTGGTCAGCCCCAGCATTTT. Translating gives CASPNPGGQPQHF.

CDR3 sequence: CASSLGEVNYGYTF. Here the CDR3 DNA reads TGTGCCAGCAGCTTGGGTGAAGTCAACTATGGCTACACCTTC. The V and J genes are TRBV5-8 and TRBJ1-2, with D uncertain. Germline CDR1 is SGHTS and CDR2 is YDEGEE. There are 14 residues in the CDR3. Trimming removed 0 bases at V and 2 bases at J, with 8 bases between. Complete variable domain (other parts from reference TRBV5-8 and TRBJ1-2): EAGVTQSPTHLIKTRGQQATLRCSPISGHTSVYWYQQALGLGLQFLLWYDEGEERNRGNFPPRFSGRQFPNYSSELNVNALELEDSALYLCASSLGEVNYGYTFGSGTRLTVV.

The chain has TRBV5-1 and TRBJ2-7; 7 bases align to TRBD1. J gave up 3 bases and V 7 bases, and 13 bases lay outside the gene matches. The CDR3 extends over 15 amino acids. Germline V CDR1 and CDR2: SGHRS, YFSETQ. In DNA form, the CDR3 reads TGCGCCAGCGGACCGGGCGTAGGGGGCTTCTACGAGCAGTACTTC. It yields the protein CASGPGVGGFYEQYF. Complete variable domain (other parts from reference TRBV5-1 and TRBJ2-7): KAGVTQTPRYLIKTRGQQVTLSCSPISGHRSVSWYQQTPGQGLQFLFEYFSETQRNKGNFPGRFSGRQFSNSRSEMNVSTLELGDSALYLCASGPGVGGFYEQYFGPGTRLTVT.

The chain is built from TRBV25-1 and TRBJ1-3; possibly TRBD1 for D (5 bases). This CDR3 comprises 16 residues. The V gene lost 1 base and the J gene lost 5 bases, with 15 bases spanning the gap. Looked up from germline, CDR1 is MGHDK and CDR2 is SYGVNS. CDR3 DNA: TGTGCCAGCAGTGAATGGGGGACCGATTCTCGAAACACCATATATTTT. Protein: CASSEWGTDSRNTIYF. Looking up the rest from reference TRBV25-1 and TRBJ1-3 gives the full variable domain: EADIYQTPRYLVIGTGKKITLECSQTMGHDKMYWYQQDPGMELHLIHYSYGVNSTEKGDLSSESTVSRIRTEHFPLTLESARPSHTSQYLCASSEWGTDSRNTIYFGEGSWLTVV.

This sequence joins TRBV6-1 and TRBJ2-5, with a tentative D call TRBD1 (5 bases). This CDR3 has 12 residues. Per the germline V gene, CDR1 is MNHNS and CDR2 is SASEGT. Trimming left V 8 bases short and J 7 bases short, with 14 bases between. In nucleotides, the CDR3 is TGTGCCAGCCGCCCAGGGCAGGGGACCCAGTACTTC. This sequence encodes CASRPGQGTQYF.

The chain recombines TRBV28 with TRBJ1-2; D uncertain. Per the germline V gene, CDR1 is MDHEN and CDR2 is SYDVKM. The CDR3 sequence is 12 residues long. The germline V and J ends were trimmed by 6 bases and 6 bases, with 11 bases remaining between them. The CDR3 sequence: CASSTTMDGYTF. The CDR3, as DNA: TGTGCCAGCAGCACCACCATGGATGGCTACACCTTC.

CDR3 region: CASSSGDTQYF. In nucleotides, the CDR3 is TGCGCCAGCTCGTCGGGAGATACGCAGTATTTT. The chain is built from TRBV10-2 and TRBJ2-3; no definite D call. Per the germline V gene, CDR1 is WSHSY and CDR2 is SAAADI. The CDR3 extends over 11 amino acids. Trimming took 8 bases from V and 5 from J, leaving 8 bases between them.

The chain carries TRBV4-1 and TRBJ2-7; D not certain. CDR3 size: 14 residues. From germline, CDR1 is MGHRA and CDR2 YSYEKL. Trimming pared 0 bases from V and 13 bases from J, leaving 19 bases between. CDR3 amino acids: CASSQELNSIGVYF. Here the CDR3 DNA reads TGCGCCAGCAGCCAAGAATTGAATTCTATTGGGGTTTACTTC.

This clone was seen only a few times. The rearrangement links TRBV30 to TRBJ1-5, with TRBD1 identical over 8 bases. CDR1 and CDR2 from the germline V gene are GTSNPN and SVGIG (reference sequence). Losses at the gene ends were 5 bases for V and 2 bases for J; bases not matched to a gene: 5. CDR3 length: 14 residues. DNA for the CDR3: TGTGCCTGGGATGACAGGGGTGGCAATCAGCCCCAGCATTTT. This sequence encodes CAWDDRGGNQPQHF.

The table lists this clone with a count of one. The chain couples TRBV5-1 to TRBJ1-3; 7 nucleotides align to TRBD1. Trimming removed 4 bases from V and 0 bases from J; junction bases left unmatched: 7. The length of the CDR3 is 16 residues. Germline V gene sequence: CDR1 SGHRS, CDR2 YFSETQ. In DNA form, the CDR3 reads TGCGCCAGCAGCCATGGGACAGCCAACTCTGGAAACACCATATATTTT. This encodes CASSHGTANSGNTIYF.

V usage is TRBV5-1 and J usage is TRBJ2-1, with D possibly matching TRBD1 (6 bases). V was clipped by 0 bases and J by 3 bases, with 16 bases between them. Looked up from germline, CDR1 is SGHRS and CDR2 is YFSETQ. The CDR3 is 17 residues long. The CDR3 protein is CASSLVPFDRFYNEQFF. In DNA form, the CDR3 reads TGCGCCAGCAGCTTGGTTCCCTTTGACAGGTTCTACAATGAGCAGTTCTTC.

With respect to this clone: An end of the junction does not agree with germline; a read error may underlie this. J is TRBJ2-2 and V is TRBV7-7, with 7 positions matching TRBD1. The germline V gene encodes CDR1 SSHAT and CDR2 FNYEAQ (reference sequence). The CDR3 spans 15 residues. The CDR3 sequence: CASSLVEGATGELFF. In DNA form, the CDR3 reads TGTGCTAGCAGCTTAGTAGAGGGGGCCACCGGGGAGCTGTTTTTT.

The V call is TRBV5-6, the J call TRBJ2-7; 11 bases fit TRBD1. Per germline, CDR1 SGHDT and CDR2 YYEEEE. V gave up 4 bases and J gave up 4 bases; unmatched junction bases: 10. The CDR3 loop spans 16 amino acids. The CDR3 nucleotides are TGTGCCAGCAGCGGGGGACAGGGGGTAGTTAGGTACGAGCAGTACTTC. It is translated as CASSGGQGVVRYEQYF.

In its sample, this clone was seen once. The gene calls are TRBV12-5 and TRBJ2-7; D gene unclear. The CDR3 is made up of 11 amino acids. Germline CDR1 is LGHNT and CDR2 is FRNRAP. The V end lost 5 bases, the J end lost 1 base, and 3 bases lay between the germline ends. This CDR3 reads CASGTSYEQYF. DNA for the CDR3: TGTGCTAGTGGTACGTCCTACGAGCAGTACTTC.

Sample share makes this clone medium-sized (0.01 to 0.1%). The CDR3 DNA reads as TGTGCCAGCAGCCAAGTTGGGGTAGGACTAAAGGACGAGCAGTACTTC. This translates into CASSQVGVGLKDEQYF. The chain couples TRBV14 to TRBJ2-7, with D possibly being TRBD2 (6 bases). The V gene's germline CDR1 is SGHDN and CDR2 FVKESK. V was trimmed by 1 base and J by 5 bases, leaving 18 bases between them. This CDR3 comprises 16 residues.

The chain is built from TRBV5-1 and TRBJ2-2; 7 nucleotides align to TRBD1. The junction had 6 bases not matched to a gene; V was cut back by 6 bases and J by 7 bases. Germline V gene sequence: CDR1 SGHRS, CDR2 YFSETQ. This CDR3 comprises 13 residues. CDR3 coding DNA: TGCGCCAGCAAACGACAGGGCCACGGGGAGCTGTTTTTT. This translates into CASKRQGHGELFF.